A selection of T cell receptor beta chains follows, all from one sample in a study of cytomegalovirus exposure and HLA in healthy donors. Assay used: immunoSEQ multiplex PCR; TCRdb lists only in-frame clones, some missing. The sample contains approximately 100,000 clones, roughly 79% of which appear only once. Sequenced material: PBMCs. The origin of the receptors is a man in his forties in good health and CMV-seronegative. Both conserved end residues are part of each CDR3. Each record gives: J gene, clone size, D gene, V gene, CDR3 DNA, CDR3 protein. The D gene is left open where the match is weak. A clone size is listed for some rows: how often the clone was seen (once, few, many), or a class if it is expanded.

J gene: TRBJ1-1; clone size: NA; D gene: TRBD1; V gene: TRBV4-2; CDR3 DNA: TGTGCCAGCAGCCGACAGGGTGAAGCTTTCTTT; CDR3 protein: CASSRQGEAFF
J gene: TRBJ1-5; clone size: NA; D gene: NA; V gene: TRBV6-6; CDR3 DNA: TGTGCCAGCAGTTACCGTATACAACAACCCCAGCATTTT; CDR3 protein: CASSYRIQQPQHF
J gene: TRBJ1-2; clone size: NA; D gene: TRBD1; V gene: TRBV19; CDR3 DNA: TGTGCCAGTAAGGTTGGAGGACAGGCCCAGGCCCCATATGGCTACACCTTC; CDR3 protein: CASKVGGQAQAPYGYTF
J gene: TRBJ1-2; clone size: NA; D gene: TRBD1; V gene: TRBV5-6; CDR3 DNA: TGTGCCAGCAGCTTGGATGGGACAGACTATGGCTACACCTTC; CDR3 protein: CASSLDGTDYGYTF
J gene: TRBJ1-4; clone size: NA; D gene: NA; V gene: TRBV6-1; CDR3 DNA: TGTGCCAGCAGTGAAACAGGGAGTAATGAAAAACTGTTTTTT; CDR3 protein: CASSETGSNEKLFF
J gene: TRBJ1-2; clone size: NA; D gene: NA; V gene: TRBV5-8; CDR3 DNA: TGTGCCAGCAGCTTGTTCCTAGGGGCAGTCAACTATGGCTACACCTTC; CDR3 protein: CASSLFLGAVNYGYTF
J gene: TRBJ1-1; clone size: NA; D gene: TRBD1; V gene: TRBV2; CDR3 DNA: TGTGCCAGCAGTAGGGACAGCAATGAAGCTTTCTTT; CDR3 protein: CASSRDSNEAFF
J gene: TRBJ1-6; clone size: NA; D gene: NA; V gene: TRBV6-6; CDR3 DNA: TGTGCCAGCAACGCAGGGGTCGTATCACCCCCCCACTTT; CDR3 protein: CASNAGVVSPPHF
J gene: TRBJ1-5; clone size: once; D gene: TRBD1; V gene: TRBV11-1; CDR3 DNA: TGTGCCAGCAGCCCCGGGACAGGGAATCAGCCCCAGCATTTT; CDR3 protein: CASSPGTGNQPQHF
J gene: TRBJ1-1; clone size: NA; D gene: NA; V gene: TRBV5-6; CDR3 DNA: TGTGCCAGCAGCTTGGCCTCGGGGGCTGAAGCTTTCTTT; CDR3 protein: CASSLASGAEAFF
J gene: TRBJ2-7; clone size: NA; D gene: TRBD1; V gene: TRBV10-2; CDR3 DNA: TGCGCCAGCAGTGAACAGGGGTACGAGCAGTACTTC; CDR3 protein: CASSEQGYEQYF
J gene: TRBJ2-1; clone size: NA; D gene: NA; V gene: TRBV19; CDR3 DNA: TGTGCCAGTAGTATCCCCCAGTACAATGAGCAGTTCTTC; CDR3 protein: CASSIPQYNEQFF
J gene: TRBJ1-1; clone size: once; D gene: NA; V gene: TRBV5-1; CDR3 DNA: TGCGCCAGCAGCTTGGCCCCAGGGCCGGCGAATGAAGCTTTCTTT; CDR3 protein: CASSLAPGPANEAFF
J gene: TRBJ1-1; clone size: NA; D gene: NA; V gene: TRBV10-3; CDR3 DNA: TGTGCCATCAGGAGAGACAGCCCTGAAGCTTTCTTT; CDR3 protein: CAIRRDSPEAFF